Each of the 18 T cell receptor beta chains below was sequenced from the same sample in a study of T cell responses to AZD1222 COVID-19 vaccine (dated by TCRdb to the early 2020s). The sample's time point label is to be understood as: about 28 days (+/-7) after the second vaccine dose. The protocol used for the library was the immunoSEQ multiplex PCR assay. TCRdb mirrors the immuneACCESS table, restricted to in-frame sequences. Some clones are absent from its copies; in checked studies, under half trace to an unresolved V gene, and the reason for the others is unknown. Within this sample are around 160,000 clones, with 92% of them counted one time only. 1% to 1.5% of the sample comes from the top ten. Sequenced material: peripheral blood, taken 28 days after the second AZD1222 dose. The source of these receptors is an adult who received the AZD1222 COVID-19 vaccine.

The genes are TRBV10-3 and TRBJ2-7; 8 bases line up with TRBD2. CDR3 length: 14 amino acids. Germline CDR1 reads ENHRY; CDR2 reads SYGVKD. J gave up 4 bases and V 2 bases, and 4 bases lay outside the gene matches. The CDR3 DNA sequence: TGTGCCATCAGTGAGGCGGGGGGAGGATACGAGCAGTACTTC. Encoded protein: CAISEAGGGYEQYF.

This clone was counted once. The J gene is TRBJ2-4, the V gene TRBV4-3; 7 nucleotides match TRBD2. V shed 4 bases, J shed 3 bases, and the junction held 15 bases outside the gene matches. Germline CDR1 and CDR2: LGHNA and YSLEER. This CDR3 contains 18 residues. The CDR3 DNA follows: TGCGCCAGCAGCCCCCCCCTAAGGGTAGCGGGCAACAAAAACATTCAGTACTTC. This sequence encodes CASSPPLRVAGNKNIQYF.

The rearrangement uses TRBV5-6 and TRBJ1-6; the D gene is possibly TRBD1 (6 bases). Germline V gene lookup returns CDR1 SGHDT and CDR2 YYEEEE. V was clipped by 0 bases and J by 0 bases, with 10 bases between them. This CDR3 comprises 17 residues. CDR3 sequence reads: CASSLENRDSYNSPLHF. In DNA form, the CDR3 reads TGTGCCAGCAGCTTGGAAAACAGGGACTCCTATAATTCACCCCTCCACTTT.

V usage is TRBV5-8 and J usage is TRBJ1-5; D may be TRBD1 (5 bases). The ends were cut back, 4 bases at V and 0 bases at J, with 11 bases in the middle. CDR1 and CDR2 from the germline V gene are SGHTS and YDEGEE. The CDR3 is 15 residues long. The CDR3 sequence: CASSHPRDSNQPQHF. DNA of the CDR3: TGTGCCAGCAGCCATCCCAGGGATAGCAATCAGCCCCAGCATTTT.

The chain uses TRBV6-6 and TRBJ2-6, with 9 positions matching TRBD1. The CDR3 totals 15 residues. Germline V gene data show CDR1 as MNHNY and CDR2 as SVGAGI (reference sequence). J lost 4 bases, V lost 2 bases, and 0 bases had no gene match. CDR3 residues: CASSYGTGGANVLTF. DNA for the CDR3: TGTGCCAGCAGTTACGGGACAGGGGGGGCCAACGTCCTGACTTTC.

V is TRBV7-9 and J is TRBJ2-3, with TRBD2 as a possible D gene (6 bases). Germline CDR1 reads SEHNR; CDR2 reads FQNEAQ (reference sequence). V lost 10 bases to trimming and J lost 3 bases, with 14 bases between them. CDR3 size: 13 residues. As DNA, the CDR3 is TGTGCCATCCGCTGGGGGGATACAGATACGCAGTATTTT. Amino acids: CAIRWGDTDTQYF.

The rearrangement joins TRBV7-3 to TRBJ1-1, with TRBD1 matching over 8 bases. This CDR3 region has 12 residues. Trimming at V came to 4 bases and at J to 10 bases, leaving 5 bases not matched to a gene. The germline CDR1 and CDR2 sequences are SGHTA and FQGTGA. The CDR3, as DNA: TGTGCCAGCAGCTCCGGACAGGGAGGAGCTTTCTTT. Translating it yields CASSSGQGGAFF.

The CDR3 loop reads CASSVPLAGYTDTQYF. The CDR3 DNA sequence: TGTGCCAGCAGCGTCCCACTAGCGGGGTACACAGATACGCAGTATTTT. V usage is TRBV9 and J usage is TRBJ2-3, with TRBD2 identical over 10 bases. This CDR3 comprises 16 residues. Per the germline V gene, CDR1 is SGDLS and CDR2 is YYNGEE. J lost 2 bases, V lost 2 bases, and 5 bases had no gene match.

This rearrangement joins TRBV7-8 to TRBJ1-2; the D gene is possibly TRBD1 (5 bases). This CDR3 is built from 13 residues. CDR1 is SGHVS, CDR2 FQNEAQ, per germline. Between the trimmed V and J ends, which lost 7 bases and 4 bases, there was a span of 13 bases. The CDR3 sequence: CASTKGTAYGYTF. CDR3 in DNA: TGTGCCAGCACTAAGGGGACCGCCTATGGCTACACCTTC.

CDR3 sequence: CASSPGLDRGHNQPQHF. As DNA, the CDR3 is TGTGCCAGCAGTCCGGGGTTAGACAGGGGCCACAATCAGCCCCAGCATTTT. J is TRBJ1-5 and V is TRBV27; 8 nucleotides match TRBD1. CDR3 length: 17 residues. V shed 5 bases, J shed 3 bases, and the junction held 12 bases outside the gene matches. CDR1 MNHEY and CDR2 SMNVEV come from the germline V gene (reference sequence).

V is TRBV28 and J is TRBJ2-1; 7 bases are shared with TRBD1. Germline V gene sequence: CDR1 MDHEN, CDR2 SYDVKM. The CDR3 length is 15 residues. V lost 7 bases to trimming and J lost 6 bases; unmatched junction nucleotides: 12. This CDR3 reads CASITGTDDPNEQFF. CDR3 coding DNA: TGTGCCAGCATTACCGGGACAGATGACCCCAATGAGCAGTTCTTC.

CDR3 in amino acids: CASSLVGTSRAFF. CDR3 nucleotide sequence: TGTGCCAGCAGCTTAGTTGGGACCTCAAGGGCTTTCTTT. This chain uses TRBV11-2 with TRBJ1-1; D perhaps matches TRBD1 (5 bases). V shed 1 base and J shed 11 bases, with 14 bases lying between them. The CDR3 runs 13 residues. Germline CDR1 SGHAT, CDR2 FQNNGV. Drawing the rest from reference TRBV11-2 and TRBJ1-1, the complete variable domain is EAGVAQSPRYKIIEKRQSVAFWCNPISGHATLYWYQQILGQGPKLLIQFQNNGVVDDSQLPKDRFSAERLKGVDSTLKIQPAKLEDSAVYLCASSLVGTSRAFFGQGTRLTVV.

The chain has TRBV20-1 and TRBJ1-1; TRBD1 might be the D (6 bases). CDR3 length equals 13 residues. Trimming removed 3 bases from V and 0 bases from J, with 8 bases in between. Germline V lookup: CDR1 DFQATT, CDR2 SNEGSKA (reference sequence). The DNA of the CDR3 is TGCAGTGCTAGTCGGACAGTGAACACTGAAGCTTTCTTT. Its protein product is CSASRTVNTEAFF.

The CDR3 nucleotides read TGTGCCAGCAGCGTTGGACCCAGGGTCAGCTCTGGAAACACCATATATTTT. Its protein is CASSVGPRVSSGNTIYF. The chain links TRBV9 to TRBJ1-3; possible D gene TRBD1, 5 bases. CDR3 length equals 17 residues. Germline V gives CDR1 SGDLS, CDR2 YYNGEE. Trimming took off 2 bases at V and 0 bases at J, with 15 bases between the two ends.

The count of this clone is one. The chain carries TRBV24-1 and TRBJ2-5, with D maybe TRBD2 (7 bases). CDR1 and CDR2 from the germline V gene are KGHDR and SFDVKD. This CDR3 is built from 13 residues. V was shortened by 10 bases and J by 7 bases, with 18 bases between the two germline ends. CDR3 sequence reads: CATGGGEARTQYF. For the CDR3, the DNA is TGTGCCACGGGGGGGGGCGAGGCTCGGACCCAGTACTTC.

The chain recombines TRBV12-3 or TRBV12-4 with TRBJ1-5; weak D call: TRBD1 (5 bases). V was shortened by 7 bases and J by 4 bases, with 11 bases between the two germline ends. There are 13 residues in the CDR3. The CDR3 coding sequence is TGTGCCAGCAACTTTGACAGAAATCAGCCCCAGCATTTT. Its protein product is CASNFDRNQPQHF.

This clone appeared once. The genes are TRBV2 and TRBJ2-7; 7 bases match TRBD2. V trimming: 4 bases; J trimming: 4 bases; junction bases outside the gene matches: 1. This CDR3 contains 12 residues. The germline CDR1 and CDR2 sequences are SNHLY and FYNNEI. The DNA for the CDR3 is TGTGCCAGCAGTGGGACTAGATACGAGCAGTACTTC. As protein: CASSGTRYEQYF.

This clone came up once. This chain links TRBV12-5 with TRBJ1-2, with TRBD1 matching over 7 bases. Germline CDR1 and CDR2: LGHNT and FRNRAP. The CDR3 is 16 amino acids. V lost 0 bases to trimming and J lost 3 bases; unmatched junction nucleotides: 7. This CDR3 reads CASGLVPPGTDYGYTF. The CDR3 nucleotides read TGTGCTAGTGGTTTGGTACCACCCGGGACAGACTATGGCTACACCTTC.